These 21 T cell receptor beta chains share one sample of origin, sequenced in a study of metastatic and nonmetastatic thyroid tumors. No patient had received any treatment before thyroid surgery. TCRdb reassembled clones from the PCR reads with MiXCR. This sample has 5,500 to 6,500 clones, with 30% to 40% found just once. Sequencing was performed on adjacent normal tissue. Receptors were obtained from a male donor with papillary thyroid cancer or a benign thyroid nodule (not recorded which). Some clones in this sample may be carry-over from other donors' samples.

The chain uses TRBV25-1 and TRBJ2-2; the match to TRBD1 covers 7 bases. Germline assignment: CDR1 MGHDK and CDR2 SYGVNS. V trimming: 3 bases; J trimming: 2 bases; junction bases outside the gene matches: 6. This CDR3 is built from 16 residues. The CDR3 DNA is TGTGCCAGCAGTGAGCTACAGGGGATTAACACCGGGGAGCTGTTTTTT. It translates to CASSELQGINTGELFF.

The V call is TRBV28, the J call TRBJ1-1, with a possible D match to TRBD1 (5 bases). The germline V and J ends were trimmed by 2 bases and 4 bases, with 8 bases remaining between them. The CDR3 has 13 amino acids. CDR1 and CDR2 (germline): MDHEN, SYDVKM. CDR3 protein: CASSLPQVTEAFF. The CDR3 nucleotides read TGTGCCAGCAGTTTACCACAGGTCACTGAAGCTTTCTTT.

Judged by abundance, this clone is large. The gene calls are TRBV6-1 and TRBJ1-1; D remains ambiguous. CDR1 MNHNS and CDR2 SASEGT come from the germline V gene. The CDR3 totals 15 residues. V lost 6 bases and J lost 2, with 16 bases in between. The CDR3 region has the DNA TGTGCCAGCAGGCGAGCCCTACAAGATAACACTGAAGCTTTCTTT. Encoded protein: CASRRALQDNTEAFF.

The J gene is TRBJ1-2, the V gene TRBV11-3, with TRBD1 matching over 9 bases. Per germline, CDR1 SGHNT and CDR2 YENEEA. This CDR3 is 15 amino acids long. With 5 bases clipped from V and 2 bases from J, the junction kept 6 bases outside the gene matches. The CDR3 here is CASSNPGTGNYGYTF. Written as DNA, the CDR3 is TGTGCCAGCAGCAACCCCGGGACAGGGAACTATGGCTACACCTTC.

This rearrangement joins TRBV18 to TRBJ1-2, with TRBD1 matching 9 bases. J gave up 7 bases and V 0 bases, and 12 bases lay outside the gene matches. Germline V gene lookup returns CDR1 KGHSH and CDR2 LQKENI. CDR3 size: 17 residues. CDR3 in DNA: TGTGCCAGCTCACCACCGTCATCCATGGGGACAGGGCGTGGCTACACCTTC. This encodes CASSPPSSMGTGRGYTF.

The CDR3 region is CSARLDAGGGSKETQYF. The CDR3 coding sequence is TGCAGTGCTAGACTTGATGCGGGAGGGGGGTCCAAAGAGACCCAGTACTTC. This chain joins TRBV20-1 and TRBJ2-5; 9 nucleotides match TRBD2. V gave up 2 bases and J gave up 3 bases; unmatched junction bases: 13. The CDR3 totals 17 residues. The germline V gene encodes CDR1 DFQATT and CDR2 SNEGSKA (reference sequence).

This clone counts as large (0.1 to 1%). The chain uses TRBV6-1 and TRBJ2-7; 7 bases are shared with TRBD2. CDR3 length: 13 residues. CDR1 MNHNS and CDR2 SASEGT come from the germline V gene. Losses at the gene ends were 7 bases for V and 0 bases for J; bases not matched to a gene: 3. CDR3 coding DNA: TGTGCCAGCATCCGGGGGGTCTCCTACGAGCAGTACTTC. It specifies CASIRGVSYEQYF.

This clone was counted between two and nine times. A much more abundant neighbour one base away suggests this may be a read error. The chain couples TRBV6-1 to TRBJ2-7, with 9 nucleotides matching TRBD2. Germline CDR1 is MNHNS and CDR2 is SASEGT. V lost 2 bases, J lost 3 bases, and 8 bases stayed unmatched. The CDR3 runs 16 residues. CDR3 DNA: TGTGCCAGCAGTGAAATCGGACTAGCGTGGTTCTACGAGCAGTACTTC. As protein: CASSEIGLAWFYEQYF.

The sample holds a few counts of this clone. The J gene is TRBJ1-4, the V gene TRBV5-4, with 9 bases matching TRBD1. The CDR3 contains 15 residues. From germline, CDR1 is SGHNT and CDR2 YYREEE (reference sequence). V gave up 3 bases and J gave up 6 bases; unmatched junction bases: 6. The CDR3 sequence: CASSSNRGLDEKLFF. The CDR3 DNA follows: TGTGCCAGCAGCTCCAACAGGGGGCTGGATGAAAAACTGTTTTTT.

With respect to this clone: Relative to the germline gene, one junction end is altered; a read error may explain this. The CDR3 coding sequence is TGTGCCAGCATTTTAATGCCGCTGAACACTGAATCTTTCTTT. Protein: CASILMPLNTESFF. The genes are TRBV28 and TRBJ1-1; no definite D call. There are 14 residues in the CDR3. Germline V gene sequence: CDR1 MDHEN, CDR2 SYDVKM. Variable domain in full (rest from reference TRBV28 and TRBJ1-1): DVKVTQSSRYLVKRTGEKVFLECVQDMDHENMFWYRQDPGLGLRLIYFSYDVKMKEKGDIPEGYSVSREKKERFSLILESASTNQTSMYLCASILMPLNTESFFGQGTRLTVV.

The chain uses TRBV20-1 and TRBJ1-1, with TRBD1 matching 9 bases. The junction had 9 bases not matched to a gene; V was cut back by 0 bases and J by 4 bases. Germline loops: CDR1 DFQATT, CDR2 SNEGSKA (reference sequence). The CDR3 consists of 16 residues. The CDR3 DNA is TGCAGTGCTAGAGATCAGGGGACAGGGATGGGCACTGAAGCTTTCTTT. Residues: CSARDQGTGMGTEAFF.

This sequence joins TRBV11-2 and TRBJ2-3; 9 bases are shared with TRBD2. The CDR3 runs to 15 residues. J was trimmed by 1 base and V by 4 bases; bases with no gene match: 3. Germline loops: CDR1 SGHAT, CDR2 FQNNGV. The CDR3 is CASSSGTSRTDTQYF. The CDR3 nucleotides are TGTGCCAGCAGCTCAGGGACTAGCCGCACAGATACGCAGTATTTT.

The chain carries TRBV11-3 and TRBJ2-7, with D unclear. Germline CDR1 SGHNT, CDR2 YENEEA. The ends were cut back, 3 bases at V and 8 bases at J, with 14 bases in the middle. The CDR3 contains 13 residues. DNA for the CDR3: TGTGCCAGCAGCTTTTTGGACGGATCGAAGCAGTACTTC. Translation: CASSFLDGSKQYF.

This clone came up many times. V and J are TRBV20-1 and TRBJ1-4, with D perhaps TRBD1 (5 bases). This CDR3 region has 15 residues. V dropped 0 bases and J dropped 8 bases, with 16 bases sitting between them. CDR1 is DFQATT, CDR2 SNEGSKA, per germline (reference sequence). CDR3 coding DNA: TGCAGTGCTAGAGAGTCCCAGGACATCGGCGAAAAACTGTTTTTT. The encoded protein is CSARESQDIGEKLFF.

On this clone itself: Sequence at one end of the junction differs from germline and may be a read error. The chain links TRBV6-2 or TRBV6-3 to TRBJ1-2; perhaps TRBD1 as D (5 bases). Germline CDR1 is MNHEY and CDR2 is SVGEGT. The CDR3 length is 11 residues. The CDR3 DNA is TGTGACATTGGAGGGGTCTATGGGTACACCTTC. It translates to CDIGGVYGYTF.

The chain joins TRBV18 to TRBJ1-1, with D maybe TRBD1 (5 bases). Trimming took off 1 base at V and 4 bases at J, with 10 bases between the two ends. This CDR3 comprises 14 residues. Per the germline V gene, CDR1 is KGHSH and CDR2 is LQKENI. The CDR3 sequence is CASSPQSGPTEAFF. In nucleotides, the CDR3 is TGTGCCAGCTCACCACAGTCAGGGCCCACTGAAGCTTTCTTT.

This sequence joins TRBV28 and TRBJ2-7, with 9 bases identical to TRBD2. Germline V gene sequence: CDR1 MDHEN, CDR2 SYDVKM. The CDR3 is made up of 14 amino acids. The trim removed 6 bases at V and 4 bases at J, leaving 7 bases unmatched. CDR3 loop: CASRLTREGYEQYF. Written as DNA, the CDR3 is TGTGCCAGCAGACTGACGCGGGAGGGGTACGAGCAGTACTTC.

The chain joins TRBV11-1 to TRBJ2-7; a weak D match, TRBD1 (6 bases). The CDR3 spans 15 residues. Trimming took 5 bases from V and 4 from J, leaving 18 bases between them. Per the germline V gene, CDR1 is SGHAT and CDR2 is FQDESV (reference sequence). The DNA for the CDR3 is TGTGCCAGCAGCACCGATAGGGGGAGAAAGTACGAGCAGTACTTC. It codes for CASSTDRGRKYEQYF.

This clone was detected a few times. The rearrangement uses TRBV3-1 and TRBJ1-1; 11 positions match TRBD1. CDR3 size: 14 residues. The V gene's germline CDR1 is LGHDT and CDR2 YNNKEL (reference sequence). Germline trimming cut 2 bases from V and 10 bases from J; bases unmatched to any gene: 6. The CDR3 nucleotides read TGTGCCAGCAGCCAAACAGGACAGGGGGCTGTAGCTTTCTTT. Translating it yields CASSQTGQGAVAFF.

This clone was seen only a few times. The V gene is TRBV20-1, the J gene TRBJ2-2, with 9 bases fitting TRBD1. The CDR3 has 15 amino acids. V lost 6 bases and J lost 5; bases outside the gene matches: 10. Germline V gene data show CDR1 as DFQATT and CDR2 as SNEGSKA (reference sequence). The CDR3 sequence is CSAPRTGEGTGELFF. CDR3 DNA sequence: TGCAGTGCCCCCCGGACAGGGGAGGGGACCGGGGAGCTGTTTTTT.

This chain connects TRBV20-1 to TRBJ1-1; TRBD1 might be the D (5 bases). Germline assignment: CDR1 DFQATT and CDR2 SNEGSKA (reference sequence). V lost 6 bases and J 4 bases, leaving 12 bases between the germline ends. The CDR3 spans 12 residues. CDR3 loop: CSASLGGTEAFF. As DNA, the CDR3 is TGCAGTGCCTCTCTCGGGGGCACTGAAGCTTTCTTT.